The 27 T cell receptor beta chains listed next were all sequenced from one sample in a study of blood T cells in healthy people across ages. The authors ran a second PCR of roughly 7 to 11 cycles using a sample-barcoded 5' primer and a J-beta primer mix. TCRdb recomputed calls from the 5' RACE reads with MiXCR, one row per CDR3 protein. This table holds about 1.7 million distinct CDR3 sequences, over 25% found once. Sequencing was performed on blood. The receptors here all came from a woman in her twenties or thirties in good health.

This clonotype was counted many times. This chain connects TRBV29-1 to TRBJ2-7; TRBD2 matches at 8 bases. V shed 6 bases and J 0 bases; nucleotides not matched to a gene: 10. CDR3 length: 15 amino acids. The germline V gene has CDR1 SQVTM and CDR2 ANQGSEA. The CDR3 nucleotides are TGCAGCGTGACTTATAGCGGGACGAGCTCCTACGAGCAGTACTTC. Translated, it gives CSVTYSGTSSYEQYF.

As regards this clonotype: Germline is not matched at one junction end, which may reflect a read error. This chain joins TRBV7-9 and TRBJ2-1, with D tentatively TRBD1 (6 bases). Germline V lookup: CDR1 SEHNR, CDR2 FQNEAQ (reference sequence). The CDR3 loop spans 13 amino acids. CDR3 amino acids: CASSGRGYNEQFF. The DNA for the CDR3 is TGTGCCAGCAGCGGCAGGGGTTACAACGAGCAGTTCTTC.

This clonotype was seen repeatedly, ten times or more. This chain uses TRBV7-7 with TRBJ2-5; no definite D call. The CDR3 runs to 14 residues. CDR1 SSHAT and CDR2 FNYEAQ come from the germline V gene (reference sequence). The V gene lost 1 base and the J gene lost 4 bases, with 10 bases spanning the gap. CDR3 in amino acids: CASSLVASRETQYF. CDR3 in DNA: TGTGCCAGCAGCTTAGTAGCCTCTCGAGAGACCCAGTACTTC. The complete variable domain, with remaining parts taken from reference TRBV7-7 and TRBJ2-5, reads GAGVSQSPRYKVTKRGQDVTLRCDPISSHATLYWYQQALGQGPEFLTYFNYEAQPDKSGLPSDRFSAERPEGSISTLTIQRTEQRDSAMYRCASSLVASRETQYFGPGTRLLVL.

The chain couples TRBV10-3 to TRBJ1-2; D is perhaps TRBD1 (5 bases). Germline V gives CDR1 ENHRY, CDR2 SYGVKD. CDR3 size: 12 residues. V shed 8 bases and J shed 6 bases, with 13 bases lying between them. The CDR3, as DNA: TGTGCCATCGCTCGGCCAGGGAATGGCTACACCTTC. Amino acids: CAIARPGNGYTF.

This clonotype was seen ten or more times. The chain combines TRBV6-5 with TRBJ2-3; D tentatively fits TRBD1 or TRBD2 (5 bases each). V gave up 6 bases and J gave up 4 bases, with 8 bases separating them. Germline V gives CDR1 MNHEY, CDR2 SVGAGI. The CDR3 extends over 12 amino acids. The CDR3 protein is CASSGTSDTQYF. The CDR3 nucleotides are TGTGCCAGCAGCGGGACCTCAGATACGCAGTATTTT.

This chain joins TRBV7-2 and TRBJ1-2, with D uncertain. V lost 5 bases and J lost 4, with 14 bases in between. This CDR3 region has 14 residues. Germline V gene lookup returns CDR1 SGHTA and CDR2 FQGNSA. The CDR3: CASSPNTVSYGYTF. CDR3 in DNA: TGTGCCAGCAGCCCTAACACGGTCTCCTATGGCTACACCTTC.

This chain links TRBV12-3 or TRBV12-4 with TRBJ1-4; a weak D match, TRBD1 (6 bases). Deletions cut 0 bases from V and 7 bases from J, with 15 bases between. There are 16 residues in the CDR3. Here the CDR3 reads CASSLAILQGGEKLFF. The CDR3 region has the DNA TGTGCCAGCAGTTTAGCGATATTACAGGGCGGTGAAAAACTGTTTTTT.

V and J are TRBV11-2 and TRBJ2-3; no firm D call. This CDR3 has 14 amino acids. The V end lost 5 bases, the J end lost 1 base, and 10 bases lay between the germline ends. The germline V gene has CDR1 SGHAT and CDR2 FQNNGV. The CDR3 nucleotides read TGTGCCAGCAGCGTCGTTTCCCGCACAGATACGCAGTATTTT. It codes for CASSVVSRTDTQYF.

The rearrangement uses TRBV9 and TRBJ1-2; weak D call: TRBD1 (5 bases). Per germline, CDR1 SGDLS and CDR2 YYNGEE. The length of the CDR3 is 12 residues. V shed 3 bases and J shed 8 bases, with 11 bases lying between them. The CDR3 sequence is CASSAQGWGYTF. The DNA for the CDR3 is TGTGCCAGCAGCGCTCAGGGTTGGGGCTACACCTTC.

The genes are TRBV7-2 and TRBJ2-7, with D tentatively TRBD2 (6 bases). V lost 6 bases to trimming and J lost 3 bases, with 15 bases between them. Germline V gene lookup returns CDR1 SGHTA and CDR2 FQGNSA. The CDR3 runs to 14 residues. The CDR3 reads CASRTPGVDYEQYF. In DNA, the CDR3 is TGTGCCAGCAGGACTCCGGGGGTTGACTACGAGCAGTACTTC. Full variable domain (rest looked up from reference TRBV7-2 and TRBJ2-7): GAGVSQSPSNKVTEKGKDVELRCDPISGHTALYWYRQSLGQGLEFLIYFQGNSAPDKSGLPSDRFSAERTGGSVSTLTIQRTQQEDSAVYLCASRTPGVDYEQYFGPGTRLTVT.

Ten or more counts support this clonotype. V is TRBV4-1 and J is TRBJ2-7; TRBD1 or TRBD2 may be the D gene (5 bases each). The germline V gene encodes CDR1 MGHRA and CDR2 YSYEKL. The CDR3 loop spans 16 amino acids. Trimming pared 4 bases from V and 5 bases from J, leaving 21 bases between. CDR3 DNA: TGCGCCAGCAGCCCAGGGATACAGCCCCGGGAAAACGAGCAGTACTTC. Translation: CASSPGIQPRENEQYF.

This clonotype was seen at least ten times. The chain is built from TRBV5-1 and TRBJ2-7; 8 positions agree with TRBD1. V lost 4 bases and J lost 2; bases outside the gene matches: 8. Germline V gene lookup returns CDR1 SGHRS and CDR2 YFSETQ. CDR3 length equals 15 residues. The CDR3 region is CASSPRAGGPYEQYF. CDR3 nucleotide sequence: TGCGCCAGCAGCCCCAGGGCAGGGGGCCCCTACGAGCAGTACTTC.

The chain recombines TRBV24-1 with TRBJ2-4, with TRBD2 identical over 12 bases. The germline V gene has CDR1 KGHDR and CDR2 SFDVKD. V lost 4 bases, J lost 13 bases, and 13 bases stayed unmatched. The CDR3 totals 16 residues. The CDR3 nucleotides are TGTGCCACCAGTGACCCTAGCGGGGGGGCAAAAAATGAGCAGTACTTC. It translates to CATSDPSGGAKNEQYF.

This clonotype turned up a few times. V is TRBV4-2 and J is TRBJ1-1; TRBD1 matches at 9 bases. The CDR3 runs 17 residues. Germline V gives CDR1 LGHNA, CDR2 YNFKEQ. The trim removed 4 bases at V and 3 bases at J, leaving 12 bases unmatched. Here the CDR3 reads CASSPTPGTGRDTEAFF. The CDR3 coding sequence is TGTGCCAGCAGCCCCACCCCCGGGACAGGGCGGGACACTGAAGCTTTCTTT.

This clonotype has just a few counts. This rearrangement joins TRBV5-1 to TRBJ1-4, with D unclear. V was shortened by 0 bases and J by 5 bases, with 8 bases between the two germline ends. This CDR3 is 14 amino acids long. Germline CDR1 and CDR2: SGHRS and YFSETQ. The CDR3 reads CASSLGQENEKLFF. CDR3 nucleotide sequence: TGCGCCAGCAGCTTGGGCCAGGAGAATGAAAAACTGTTTTTT. Full variable domain (remainder filled in from reference TRBV5-1 and TRBJ1-4): KAGVTQTPRYLIKTRGQQVTLSCSPISGHRSVSWYQQTPGQGLQFLFEYFSETQRNKGNFPGRFSGRQFSNSRSEMNVSTLELGDSALYLCASSLGQENEKLFFGSGTQLSVL.

This clonotype was seen a few times. V usage is TRBV5-1 and J usage is TRBJ2-5, with D possibly TRBD1 on 5 matching bases. The V gene's germline CDR1 is SGHRS and CDR2 YFSETQ. V was cut by 4 bases and J by 1 base, with 14 bases left in between. This CDR3 spans 15 amino acids. This chain's CDR3 is CASSLTDALQETQYF. The CDR3 region has the DNA TGCGCCAGCAGCCTGACAGACGCTCTCCAAGAGACCCAGTACTTC.

About this clonotype itself: Being one base from a much bigger clone, this may be a read error. The chain carries TRBV9 and TRBJ1-2, with D unresolved. Germline V CDR1 and CDR2: SGDLS, YYNGEE. This CDR3 is built from 16 residues. Trimming left V 0 bases short and J 0 bases short, with 12 bases between. CDR3 bases: TGTGCCAGCAGCGTAGCTTGGGGAGGATCTAACTATGGCTACACCTTC. Protein sequence: CASSVAWGGSNYGYTF.

This chain connects TRBV2 to TRBJ1-4, with a tentative D call TRBD1 (5 bases). Germline loops: CDR1 SNHLY, CDR2 FYNNEI. There are 13 residues in the CDR3. Trimming shortened V by 11 bases and J by 0 bases, and 10 bases separated the two germline ends. CDR3 sequence reads: CAAWGATNEKLFF. The CDR3, as DNA: TGTGCCGCCTGGGGGGCAACTAATGAAAAACTGTTTTTT.

In its sample, this clonotype was seen a few times. CDR3 residues: CASSEGGLTSYEQYF. The DNA for the CDR3 is TGTGCCAGCAGCGAAGGGGGACTGACTTCCTACGAGCAGTACTTC. The chain employs TRBV9 and TRBJ2-7, with D perhaps being TRBD1 or TRBD2 (6 bases each). CDR1 is SGDLS, CDR2 YYNGEE, per germline. Trimming left V 3 bases short and J 1 base short, with 14 bases between. The CDR3 consists of 15 residues.

This clonotype turned up a few times. V and J are TRBV21-1 and TRBJ2-1; TRBD2, the table's D call, lacks a check against the DNA. TRBV21-1 is a listed pseudogene. The CDR3 consists of 18 residues. CDR3 nucleotides: TGTGCCAGCAGCAGACTAGCGGGAGGGCCCGCGTCCCTCAATGAGCAGTTCTTC. Protein sequence: CASSRLAGGPASLNEQFF.

This chain links TRBV6-5 with TRBJ1-2; the D gene is possibly TRBD1 (6 bases). CDR3 size: 13 residues. Germline V gene lookup returns CDR1 MNHEY and CDR2 SVGAGI. Trimming removed 5 bases from V and 4 bases from J, with 11 bases in between. The CDR3 nucleotides read TGTGCCAGCAGTCCAGGGGATCCCTATGGCTACACCTTC. It yields the protein CASSPGDPYGYTF.

The table lists this clonotype with many counts. J is TRBJ2-1 and V is TRBV20-1, with D possibly matching TRBD2 (6 bases). V was pared by 5 bases and J by 4 bases, with 6 bases between. CDR3 length: 11 amino acids. Germline V gene lookup returns CDR1 DFQATT and CDR2 SNEGSKA (reference sequence). The CDR3 here is CSAAGYNEQFF. In DNA form, the CDR3 reads TGCAGTGCTGCGGGGTACAATGAGCAGTTCTTC.

The gene calls are TRBV2 and TRBJ1-5; no definite D call. Germline CDR1 SNHLY, CDR2 FYNNEI. V lost 5 bases, J lost 0 bases, and 14 bases lay in between. The CDR3 spans 16 residues. The CDR3 loop reads CASSMDGILSNQPQHF. The CDR3 nucleotides read TGTGCCAGCAGTATGGACGGAATCCTTAGCAATCAGCCCCAGCATTTT.

The chain combines TRBV29-1 with TRBJ2-1; 10 bases are shared with TRBD1. The CDR3 totals 12 residues. V was clipped by 4 bases and J by 10 bases; unmatched bases: 4. CDR1 is SQVTM and CDR2 is ANQGSEA in the germline V gene. The CDR3: CSVGDRGYEQFF. CDR3 DNA sequence: TGCAGCGTTGGGGACAGGGGCTACGAGCAGTTCTTC.

The chain recombines TRBV20-1 with TRBJ2-7; 10 bases map to TRBD2. CDR3 length equals 13 residues. Germline loops: CDR1 DFQATT, CDR2 SNEGSKA (reference sequence). The V and J ends lost 4 bases and 4 bases, in that order; junction bases with no gene match: 4. The chain's CDR3 is CSAMRTSGYEQYF. CDR3 DNA sequence: TGCAGTGCTATGCGGACTAGCGGATACGAGCAGTACTTC.

The table lists this clonotype with a few counts. The DNA for the CDR3 is TGTGCCAGCAGCCAGGAGGCTAGCGGGAGACGACCCTACAATGAGCAGTTCTTC. This gives the protein CASSQEASGRRPYNEQFF. The chain carries TRBV7-2 and TRBJ2-1, with 10 bases that match TRBD2. The V and J ends lost 5 bases and 2 bases, in that order; junction bases with no gene match: 12. The CDR3 runs to 18 residues. Germline V lookup: CDR1 SGHTA, CDR2 FQGNSA.

The rearrangement uses TRBV2 and TRBJ1-5, with TRBD1 identical over 12 bases. The V and J ends lost 8 bases and 1 base, in that order; junction bases with no gene match: 3. The CDR3 covers 15 residues. CDR1 is SNHLY, CDR2 FYNNEI, per germline. The CDR3 region is CASGTGGASNQPQHF. The DNA for the CDR3 is TGTGCCAGCGGGACAGGGGGCGCCAGCAATCAGCCCCAGCATTTT.